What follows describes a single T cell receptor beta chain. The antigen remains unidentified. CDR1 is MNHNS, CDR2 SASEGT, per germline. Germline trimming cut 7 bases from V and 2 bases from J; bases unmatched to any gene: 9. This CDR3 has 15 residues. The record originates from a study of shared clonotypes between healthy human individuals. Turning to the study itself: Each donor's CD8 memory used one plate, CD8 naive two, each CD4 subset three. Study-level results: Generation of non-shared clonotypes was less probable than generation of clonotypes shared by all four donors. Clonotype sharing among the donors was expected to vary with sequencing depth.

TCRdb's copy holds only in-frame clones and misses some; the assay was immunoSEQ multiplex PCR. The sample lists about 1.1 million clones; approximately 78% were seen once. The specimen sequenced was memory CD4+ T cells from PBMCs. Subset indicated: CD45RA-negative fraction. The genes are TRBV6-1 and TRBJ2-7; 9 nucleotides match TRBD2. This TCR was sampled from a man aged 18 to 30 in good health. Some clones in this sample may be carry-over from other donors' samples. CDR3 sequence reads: CASILGASGAYEQYF. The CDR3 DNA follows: TGTGCCAGCATCCTAGGGGCTAGCGGGGCCTACGAGCAGTACTTC.